This TCR beta chain was sequenced during a study of blood T cell repertoires in COVID-19. At the level of the study: Specimens from acute and convalescent COVID-19 originated in the United States, Italy and Spain. PBMCs, B-cell-depleted T cells, or T cells were the source of the cDNA or gDNA that made up the material.

The V segment lost 7 bases and the J segment 3 bases; nucleotides outside the gene matches: 7. The CDR3 sequence is 14 residues long. Germline V gene sequence: CDR1 SGHTS, CDR2 YDEGEE. Authors' analysis steps: Scientists estimated how many nucleated cells there were by amplifying reference gene primers. Profiled with immunoSEQ multiplex PCR; TCRdb holds only in-frame clones, not every one. From that table come the V and J calls and clone size; the DNA was used to work out D and trimming. The sample shows approximately 53,000 clones, 75% to 85% of them seen only once. The TCR sequence derives from a woman aged 55 to 70 with acute or convalescent COVID-19. Material: peripheral blood. The chain is built from TRBV5-8 and TRBJ2-3; 8 positions match TRBD2. The CDR3 DNA sequence: TGTGCCAGCGGTGGGGCTAGCGGGACAGATACGCAGTATTTT. Its protein is CASGGASGTDTQYF.